These T cell receptor beta chains were read from a single sample in a study of blood T cells in healthy people across ages. TCRdb fed the 5' RACE reads into MiXCR, producing one record per CDR3 protein. The profile shows around 2 million distinct CDR3 sequences, about 39% of them singletons. The sample taken for sequencing was blood. The receptors were gathered from a human donor in good health. The CDR3 runs from the conserved cysteine through the conserved F or W. Each record gives: D gene, V gene, clone size, J gene, CDR3 protein. A D gene is named only where the DNA matches it firmly. Clone sizes are given selectively: once, few, many, or a class where the clone is expanded.

D gene: .; V gene: TRBV9; clone size: .; J gene: TRBJ2-7; CDR3 protein: CASSVVGRNSYEQYF
D gene: TRBD1; V gene: TRBV6-6; clone size: few; J gene: TRBJ1-2; CDR3 protein: CASRGRTGGRGYTF
D gene: .; V gene: TRBV6-1; clone size: .; J gene: TRBJ1-6; CDR3 protein: CASSEQEIVRNSPLHF
D gene: TRBD1; V gene: TRBV20-1; clone size: .; J gene: TRBJ1-1; CDR3 protein: CSARDQGTGKTEAFF
D gene: .; V gene: TRBV10-3; clone size: .; J gene: TRBJ2-3; CDR3 protein: CATRLVITDTQYF
D gene: .; V gene: TRBV20-1; clone size: .; J gene: TRBJ1-2; CDR3 protein: CSANRKAGKNYGYTF
D gene: .; V gene: TRBV14; clone size: once; J gene: TRBJ2-1; CDR3 protein: CASSQDPGGTAKQFF
D gene: .; V gene: TRBV20-1; clone size: few; J gene: TRBJ2-7; CDR3 protein: CSATRGDEQYF
D gene: TRBD2; V gene: TRBV20-1; clone size: .; J gene: TRBJ2-5; CDR3 protein: CSARDRDYPEETQYF
D gene: .; V gene: TRBV12-3/TRBV12-4; clone size: .; J gene: TRBJ1-4; CDR3 protein: CAGSPWDLEKLFF